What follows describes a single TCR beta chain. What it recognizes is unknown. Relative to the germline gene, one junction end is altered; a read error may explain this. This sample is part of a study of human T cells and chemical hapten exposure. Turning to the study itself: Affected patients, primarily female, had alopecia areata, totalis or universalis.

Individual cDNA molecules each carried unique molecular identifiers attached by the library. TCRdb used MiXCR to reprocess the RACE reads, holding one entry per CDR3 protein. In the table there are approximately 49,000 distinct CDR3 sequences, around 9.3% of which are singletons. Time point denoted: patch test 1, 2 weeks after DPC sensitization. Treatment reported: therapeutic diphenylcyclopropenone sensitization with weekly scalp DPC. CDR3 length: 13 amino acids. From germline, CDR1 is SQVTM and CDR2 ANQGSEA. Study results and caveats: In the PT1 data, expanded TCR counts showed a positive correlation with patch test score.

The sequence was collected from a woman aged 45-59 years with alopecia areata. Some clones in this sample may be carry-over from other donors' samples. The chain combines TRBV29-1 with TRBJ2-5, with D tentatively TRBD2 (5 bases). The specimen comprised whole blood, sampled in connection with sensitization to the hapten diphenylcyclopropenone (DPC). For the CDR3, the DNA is TGTAGCGTTGAAGCCAACCGGCGGGAGACCCAGTACTTC. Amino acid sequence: CSVEANRRETQYF.